Below, one T cell receptor (beta chain) is given with its context. The CDR3 spans 14 residues. The V gene's germline CDR1 is GTSNPN and CDR2 SVGIG (reference sequence). The V end lost 2 bases, the J end lost 1 base, and 12 bases lay between the germline ends. In the original workflow: Using reference gene primer amplification, nucleated cell counts were estimated. Sequencing was performed with immunoSEQ multiplex PCR; in TCRdb, only in-frame clones are kept and a portion is missing. V, J and clone size are those of that table, while D and trimming were read from the DNA. The sample has fewer than 75,000 clones; about 84% are singletons. The entry originates in a study of blood T cell repertoires in COVID-19. Looking at the study overall: Specimens from acute and convalescent COVID-19 originated in the United States, Italy and Spain. Sources were T cells, B-cell-depleted T cells, or PBMCs; the material itself was cDNA or gDNA.

This sequence originates from a human donor in a cohort sampled during active COVID-19. This chain uses TRBV30 with TRBJ2-7; D is perhaps TRBD1 (6 bases). Sequences were obtained from peripheral blood. The CDR3 is CAWSTPTGSYEQYF. In DNA, the CDR3 is TGTGCCTGGAGTACCCCGACAGGATCCTACGAGCAGTACTTC.